This TCR beta chain comes out of a study of control samples from healthy donors and cancer patients. Profiling relied on immunoSEQ multiplex PCR, and the TCRdb table lists in-frame clones only, not all of them. The sample holds 170,000 or so clones, about 91% seen once. The CDR3 is made up of 12 amino acids. The V gene lost 8 bases and the J gene lost 6 bases, with 11 bases spanning the gap. The chain employs TRBV12-3 or TRBV12-4 and TRBJ1-5; D unclear. This clonotype originated in a middle-aged woman in good health. Sequenced sample: blood. The chain's CDR3 is CASGDSAQPQHF. In DNA, the CDR3 is TGTGCCAGCGGAGATAGCGCTCAGCCCCAGCATTTT.